The 30 T cell receptor beta chains below were found in one sample sequenced in a study of T cell responses to AZD1222 COVID-19 vaccine. Sequenced by immunoSEQ multiplex PCR; TCRdb stores in-frame clones only, minus some. There are 100,000 to 120,000 clones in the sample; roughly four fifths occur only once, and about 4.6% lies in the top ten. The sample consisted of peripheral blood, taken on day 0 of AZD1222 vaccination. These receptors originate from an adult in good health.

The genes are TRBV19 and TRBJ1-5, with D possibly TRBD1 on 6 matching bases. This CDR3 region has 15 residues. Germline V gene sequence: CDR1 LNHDA, CDR2 SQIVND (reference sequence). The V end lost 4 bases, the J end lost 7 bases, and 17 bases lay between the germline ends. The CDR3 bases are TGTGCCAGTAGTACCCAAGGGGGGGCGAAACAGCCCCAGCATTTT. Translated: CASSTQGGAKQPQHF.

The chain carries TRBV5-1 and TRBJ1-1; D is unclear. The CDR3 contains 12 residues. Deletions cut 3 bases from V and 2 bases from J, with 5 bases between. The V gene's germline CDR1 is SGHRS and CDR2 YFSETQ. The CDR3 here is CASSSGNTEAFF. CDR3 coding DNA: TGCGCCAGCAGCTCCGGTAACACTGAAGCTTTCTTT.

The chain combines TRBV4-1 with TRBJ2-3, with D tentatively TRBD2 (7 bases). V was shortened by 4 bases and J by 3 bases, with 17 bases between the two germline ends. This CDR3 spans 16 amino acids. Germline V gene lookup returns CDR1 MGHRA and CDR2 YSYEKL. The CDR3 bases are TGCGCCAGCAGCCCTTCGGGGGGAGGGGGGACAGATACGCAGTATTTT. Translated: CASSPSGGGGTDTQYF.

J is TRBJ1-4 and V is TRBV7-2; 7 bases are a match to TRBD1. J was trimmed by 6 bases and V by 0 bases; bases with no gene match: 10. Germline V gene lookup returns CDR1 SGHTA and CDR2 FQGNSA. There are 17 residues in the CDR3. CDR3 DNA sequence: TGTGCCAGCAGCTTAGCGGTCGTGAGGGGGCAGGATGAAAAACTGTTTTTT. Its translation is CASSLAVVRGQDEKLFF.

The chain uses TRBV5-4 and TRBJ1-6, with a weak D call TRBD1 (6 bases). The CDR3 covers 14 residues. Germline V gene lookup returns CDR1 SGHNT and CDR2 YYREEE (reference sequence). Trimming removed 5 bases at V and 7 bases at J, with 13 bases between. The CDR3 loop is CASRQQGFNSPLHF. The CDR3 region has the DNA TGTGCCAGCAGGCAACAGGGATTCAATTCACCCCTCCACTTT.

This clone was seen a few times. V is TRBV7-2 and J is TRBJ1-3, with D tentatively TRBD1 (6 bases). The CDR3 is 15 residues long. The V end was cut by 5 bases, the J end by 2 bases, with 13 bases between. The germline V gene has CDR1 SGHTA and CDR2 FQGNSA. The DNA for the CDR3 is TGTGCCAGCAGCAGCGGACAGTTCGCTGGAAACACCATATATTTT. This gives the protein CASSSGQFAGNTIYF.

The rearrangement uses TRBV21-1 and TRBJ1-5. TRBV21-1 is marked as a pseudogene. The CDR3 sequence is 14 residues long. The CDR3 DNA is TGTGCCTCCCCTGGGGGGGACGGAAATCAGCCCCAGCATTTT. The encoded protein is CASPGGDGNQPQHF.

The chain couples TRBV7-2 to TRBJ1-2; D gene uncertain. V was cut by 5 bases and J by 1 base, with 14 bases left in between. The length of the CDR3 is 15 residues. From germline, CDR1 is SGHTA and CDR2 FQGNSA. The CDR3 sequence is CASSHTNIVNYGYTF. CDR3 sequence (DNA): TGTGCCAGCAGCCATACGAACATAGTTAACTATGGCTACACCTTC.

V usage is TRBV12-3 or TRBV12-4 and J usage is TRBJ2-7; D unclear. The V and J ends lost 2 bases and 7 bases respectively, with 6 bases between them. This CDR3 is built from 11 residues. The chain's CDR3 is CASSLSSEQYF. CDR3 in DNA: TGTGCCAGCAGTTTAAGCAGTGAGCAGTACTTC.

The chain recombines TRBV7-6 with TRBJ2-3; 12 bases fit TRBD2. The CDR3 is made up of 16 amino acids. The germline gives CDR1 SGHVS, CDR2 FNYEAQ. V dropped 6 bases and J dropped 6; count of bases not matched to a gene: 10. CDR3 DNA sequence: TGTGCCAGCAGTTCGGGACTAGCGGGTACGGGGGATACGCAGTATTTT. Its protein is CASSSGLAGTGDTQYF.

This chain links TRBV5-6 with TRBJ2-1; 8 positions agree with TRBD2. V trimming: 5 bases; J trimming: 12 bases; junction bases outside the gene matches: 10. Germline CDR1 SGHDT, CDR2 YYEEEE. This CDR3 comprises 13 residues. The CDR3 spells CASRKYSGAGQFF. Written as DNA, the CDR3 is TGTGCCAGCAGAAAATATAGCGGGGCGGGGCAGTTCTTC.

V usage is TRBV11-2 and J usage is TRBJ1-2, with 7 positions matching TRBD1. CDR1 is SGHAT and CDR2 is FQNNGV in the germline V gene. This CDR3 region has 16 residues. J was trimmed by 6 bases and V by 6 bases; bases with no gene match: 16. The CDR3 protein is CASSSRQGPPADGYTF. The CDR3 DNA sequence: TGTGCCAGCAGTTCGAGACAGGGCCCCCCTGCAGATGGCTACACCTTC.

This clone was picked up one time. The chain is built from TRBV7-9 and TRBJ1-2; a possible D gene is TRBD1 (5 bases). V was clipped by 4 bases and J by 4 bases, with 16 bases between them. This CDR3 contains 15 residues. The germline V gene encodes CDR1 SEHNR and CDR2 FQNEAQ (reference sequence). The CDR3 is CASSSSQGGGYGYTF. Written as DNA, the CDR3 is TGTGCCAGCAGCTCATCGCAGGGTGGGGGCTATGGCTACACCTTC.

V usage is TRBV7-8 and J usage is TRBJ2-7; 10 nucleotides match TRBD2. There are 16 residues in the CDR3. V lost 2 bases, J lost 3 bases, and 7 bases stayed unmatched. In germline, CDR1 is SGHVS, CDR2 FQNEAQ. The chain's CDR3 is CASSLHSSGSIYEQYF. Here the CDR3 DNA reads TGTGCCAGCAGCTTACACTCTAGCGGGAGTATCTACGAGCAGTACTTC.

The chain has TRBV28 and TRBJ1-4, with D unresolved. V was shortened by 1 base and J by 3 bases, with 9 bases between the two germline ends. Germline assignment: CDR1 MDHEN and CDR2 SYDVKM. The CDR3 extends over 15 amino acids. The CDR3 reads CASSLLNSPNEKLFF. The CDR3 bases are TGTGCCAGCAGTTTATTGAACAGTCCTAATGAAAAACTGTTTTTT. The full variable domain, completed using reference TRBV28 and TRBJ1-4, is DVKVTQSSRYLVKRTGEKVFLECVQDMDHENMFWYRQDPGLGLRLIYFSYDVKMKEKGDIPEGYSVSREKKERFSLILESASTNQTSMYLCASSLLNSPNEKLFFGSGTQLSVL.

The chain combines TRBV30 with TRBJ2-2, with TRBD2 as a possible D gene (6 bases). The CDR3 loop spans 16 amino acids. Per germline, CDR1 GTSNPN and CDR2 SVGIG (reference sequence). Trimming removed 4 bases from V and 1 base from J, with 16 bases in between. The CDR3 region is CAWKRTGTQNTGELFF. DNA of the CDR3: TGTGCCTGGAAGAGGACCGGGACTCAGAACACCGGGGAGCTGTTTTTT.

This clone appeared once. This sequence joins TRBV7-9 and TRBJ2-6; 7 positions agree with TRBD1. Unmatched junction bases numbered 7, after V lost 5 bases and J lost 0 bases. The germline gives CDR1 SEHNR, CDR2 FQNEAQ (reference sequence). CDR3 size: 17 residues. The CDR3 DNA is TGTGCCAGCAGCCGACAGGGCCGAAGCTCTGGGGCCAACGTCCTGACTTTC. This translates into CASSRQGRSSGANVLTF.

This sequence joins TRBV30 and TRBJ1-6; TRBD1 aligns across 9 bases. Germline CDR1 is GTSNPN and CDR2 is SVGIG (reference sequence). The J segment lost 9 bases and the V segment lost 4 bases, leaving 7 bases of the junction unmatched. This CDR3 region has 14 residues. This chain's CDR3 is CAWTNTGGSSPLHF. CDR3 DNA: TGTGCCTGGACCAACACAGGGGGCAGTTCACCCCTCCACTTT.

The chain has TRBV28 and TRBJ1-1; 9 nucleotides align to TRBD1. Germline V gene data show CDR1 as MDHEN and CDR2 as SYDVKM. J lost 3 bases, V lost 4 bases, and 6 bases had no gene match. This CDR3 has 15 amino acids. The CDR3 region is CASSSLTGGYTEAFF. CDR3 bases: TGTGCCAGCAGTTCCCTGACAGGGGGGTACACTGAAGCTTTCTTT.

The chain is built from TRBV10-3 and TRBJ2-5, with TRBD2 identical over 8 bases. The CDR3 is 15 amino acids. With V trimmed by 3 bases and J by 5 bases, 8 bases remained unmatched. Germline V gene data show CDR1 as ENHRY and CDR2 as SYGVKD. The CDR3 loop is CAISDYERERETQYF. In DNA, the CDR3 is TGTGCCATCAGTGATTATGAGCGGGAGAGGGAGACCCAGTACTTC.

The chain is built from TRBV19 and TRBJ2-5; the D gene could be TRBD1 or TRBD2 (5 bases each). CDR3 size: 14 residues. The V end lost 4 bases, the J end lost 4 bases, and 13 bases lay between the germline ends. Germline assignment: CDR1 LNHDA and CDR2 SQIVND (reference sequence). The CDR3 region is CASSTASGTETQYF. The CDR3 DNA reads as TGTGCCAGTAGTACGGCCTCGGGGACAGAGACCCAGTACTTC.

The chain couples TRBV5-4 to TRBJ2-7; D call uncertain. Trimming removed 0 bases at V and 0 bases at J, with 7 bases between. This CDR3 is built from 14 residues. Germline V CDR1 and CDR2: SGHNT, YYREEE (reference sequence). CDR3: CASSLGSVSYEQYF. In DNA form, the CDR3 reads TGTGCCAGCAGCTTGGGCTCAGTCTCCTACGAGCAGTACTTC.

The V call is TRBV27, the J call TRBJ2-7, with D unclear. Deletions cut 10 bases from V and 12 bases from J, with 19 bases between. CDR3 length: 11 amino acids. Germline V gene sequence: CDR1 MNHEY, CDR2 SMNVEV (reference sequence). The CDR3 DNA sequence: TGTGCCAAACGGGTAAGTAGTAGTCCGTACTTC. Residues: CAKRVSSSPYF.

A few counts support this clone. The chain is built from TRBV18 and TRBJ2-7; perhaps TRBD1 as D (6 bases). V lost 3 bases to trimming and J lost 2 bases, with 11 bases between them. From germline, CDR1 is KGHSH and CDR2 LQKENI. The CDR3 is 14 amino acids. CDR3 nucleotides: TGTGCCAGCTCACCGGGACACTTAACCTACGAGCAGTACTTC. Amino acids: CASSPGHLTYEQYF. The complete variable domain, with remaining parts taken from reference TRBV18 and TRBJ2-7, reads NAGVMQNPRHLVRRRGQEARLRCSPMKGHSHVYWYRQLPEEGLKFMVYLQKENIIDESGMPKERFSAEFPKEGPSILRIQQVVRGDSAAYFCASSPGHLTYEQYFGPGTRLTVT.

This chain joins TRBV12-3 or TRBV12-4 and TRBJ2-7; TRBD1 matches 9 bases. CDR3 length equals 12 residues. Trimming at V came to 8 bases and at J to 9 bases, leaving 8 bases not matched to a gene. The CDR3 bases are TGTGCCAGCCGGAGGACAGGGGTAACGCAGTACTTC. It translates to CASRRTGVTQYF.

The genes are TRBV6-2 or TRBV6-3 and TRBJ2-7; 9 positions match TRBD2. The junction had 9 bases not matched to a gene; V was cut back by 0 bases and J by 6 bases. Germline V lookup: CDR1 MNHEY, CDR2 SVGEGT. The CDR3 is 16 residues long. As DNA, the CDR3 is TGTGCCAGCAGTTACTCGAGAGGGACTAGCAGGGGCGAGCAGTACTTC. Its translation: CASSYSRGTSRGEQYF.

This clone has just a few counts. The chain combines TRBV27 with TRBJ1-1; weak D call: TRBD1 (5 bases). This CDR3 has 15 amino acids. CDR1 MNHEY and CDR2 SMNVEV come from the germline V gene (reference sequence). V was shortened by 2 bases and J by 5 bases, with 15 bases between the two germline ends. The CDR3 DNA is TGTGCCAGCAGTTTACAGGGTAGTCTGTTAACTGAAGCTTTCTTT. Translated, it gives CASSLQGSLLTEAFF.

This clone was counted only a few times. V is TRBV2 and J is TRBJ1-4, with a possible D match to TRBD1 (6 bases). Germline V gene sequence: CDR1 SNHLY, CDR2 FYNNEI. The CDR3 is 14 residues long. The DNA for the CDR3 is TGTGCGTCAGCAGGAGGAGGGGGTAATGAAAAACTGTTTTTT. As protein: CASAGGGGNEKLFF.

This clone appeared a single time. This rearrangement joins TRBV4-1 to TRBJ2-1; D gene uncertain. V lost 4 bases, J lost 5 bases, and 12 bases lay in between. Germline V gives CDR1 MGHRA, CDR2 YSYEKL. The CDR3 is made up of 14 amino acids. CDR3 protein: CASSPQIGDNEQFF. DNA for the CDR3: TGCGCCAGCAGCCCGCAGATTGGAGACAATGAGCAGTTCTTC.

This clone was seen just once. The gene calls are TRBV4-1 and TRBJ2-1; 11 bases match TRBD2. This CDR3 contains 17 residues. The germline gives CDR1 MGHRA, CDR2 YSYEKL. Trimming cost V 5 bases and J 7 bases; bases outside gene matches: 13. The DNA of the CDR3 is TGCGCCAGCAGCTCCTCACCTTTAGCGGGGGGGCAAAATGAGCAGTTCTTC. It codes for CASSSSPLAGGQNEQFF.